Following are 4 T cell receptor beta chains from one sample sequenced in a study of blood T cell repertoires in COVID-19. Only in-frame clones appear in the TCRdb table, and some are missing; sequencing was by immunoSEQ multiplex PCR. The repertoire has about 260,000 clones, about 87% of them found once; the top ten carry around 1%. Sequenced: PBMCs or T cells enriched from blood (not recorded which). The receptors were sampled from a man aged 45-60 years who had been exposed to COVID-19.

The chain has TRBV2 and TRBJ2-5; 11 bases fit TRBD2. CDR3 length: 15 amino acids. V dropped 6 bases and J dropped 3; count of bases not matched to a gene: 6. CDR1 SNHLY and CDR2 FYNNEI come from the germline V gene. The CDR3 protein is CASSLQLAGEETQYF. CDR3 bases: TGTGCCAGCAGCCTTCAACTAGCGGGGGAAGAGACCCAGTACTTC.

V is TRBV4-1 and J is TRBJ2-1; D call uncertain. This CDR3 is 15 amino acids long. V shed 4 bases and J shed 0 bases, with 10 bases lying between them. CDR1 is MGHRA and CDR2 is YSYEKL in the germline V gene. The CDR3 loop reads CASSLKRTSYNEQFF. The CDR3 DNA follows: TGCGCCAGCAGCCTAAAGCGCACCTCCTACAATGAGCAGTTCTTC.

The V gene is TRBV7-2, the J gene TRBJ1-4, with D unclear. The germline V and J ends were trimmed by 1 base and 7 bases, with 7 bases remaining between them. CDR3 length: 13 residues. Per the germline V gene, CDR1 is SGHTA and CDR2 is FQGNSA. This CDR3 is CASSLVFSEKLFF. The CDR3 DNA is TGTGCCAGCAGCTTAGTGTTTAGTGAAAAACTGTTTTTT.

The rearrangement joins TRBV4-1 to TRBJ1-2; 7 bases match TRBD1. After removal of 5 bases from V and 1 base from J, the junction contained 7 bases not matched to a gene. Germline V gene data show CDR1 as MGHRA and CDR2 as YSYEKL. This CDR3 has 15 amino acids. CDR3 DNA sequence: TGCGCCAGCAGCGAAAGGACAGGAGATAACTATGGCTACACCTTC. The encoded protein is CASSERTGDNYGYTF.